This TCR beta chain was sequenced during a study of shared clonotypes between healthy human individuals. V was clipped by 10 bases and J by 0 bases, with 13 bases between them. Germline V CDR1 and CDR2: ENHRY, SYGVKD. The CDR3 is 14 residues long. Sequencing was performed with immunoSEQ multiplex PCR; in TCRdb, only in-frame clones are kept and a portion is missing. The table has about 2.3 million clones, 93% seen once. As for this clone: The antigen is not known.

Study-level results: On the whole, naive subsets had larger estimated richness than memory subsets had.

This chain links TRBV10-3 with TRBJ1-5; D unclear. The sample was naive CD4+ T cells from PBMCs. Described subset: CD45RA+ positively selected. This TCR derives from a man younger than 35 in good health. Some clones in this sample may be carry-over from other donors' samples. CDR3 amino acids: CATTGDYSNQPQHF. DNA of the CDR3: TGTGCCACCACTGGGGATTATAGCAATCAGCCCCAGCATTTT.